A selection of T cell receptor beta chains follows, all from one sample in a study of CD8 T cells in Susac syndrome. TCRdb processed the immunoSEQ multiplex PCR reads anew with MiXCR; each CDR3 protein has one entry. The data show approximately 170,000 distinct CDR3 sequences, approximately 95% seen once. Sequencing used CD4+ T cells from PBMCs. The receptors come from a human donor with multiple sclerosis. Each CDR3 is given with its conserved first and last residue. D genes are given only for firm matches. Part of the rows lack a size; the others show once, few, many or a class for expanded clones.

V	J	size	length	D	CDR3	DNA
TRBV6-8	TRBJ2-3	.	14	.	CASRVPDRTDTQYF	TGTGCCAGCAGGGTCCCAGACCGCACAGATACGCAGTATTTT
TRBV6-2/TRBV6-3	TRBJ2-1	.	12	.	CASSYTSDEQFF	TGTGCCAGCAGTTATACCTCAGATGAGCAGTTCTTC
TRBV6-6	TRBJ2-2	.	16	.	CASSGDRRVKGGELFF	TGTGCCAGCAGTGGGGATCGTAGGGTTAAGGGCGGGGAGCTGTTTTTT
TRBV12-5	TRBJ2-1	.	14	.	CASGSSVGYNEQFF	TGTGCTAGTGGTTCCTCAGTGGGCTACAATGAGCAGTTCTTC
TRBV7-2	TRBJ2-7	.	12	TRBD2	CASTRAGGEQYF	TGTGCCAGCACGAGAGCGGGGGGTGAGCAGTACTTC
TRBV9	TRBJ2-7	.	15	.	CASSTTVGAPYEQYF	TGTGCCAGCAGCACCACTGTCGGGGCGCCCTACGAGCAGTACTTC
TRBV30	TRBJ2-1	.	12	.	CAWRGEGAEQFF	TGTGCCTGGAGGGGGGAAGGGGCTGAGCAGTTCTTC
TRBV6-2/TRBV6-3	TRBJ1-5	.	13	.	CASNFLGDQPQHF	TGTGCCAGCAATTTTCTAGGAGATCAGCCCCAGCATTTT
TRBV9	TRBJ2-1	once	16	TRBD1	CASSVEGQGSYNEQFF	TGTGCCAGCAGCGTAGAGGGACAGGGGAGTTACAATGAGCAGTTCTTC
TRBV24-1	TRBJ1-1	.	14	TRBD1	CATSGTGKNTEAFF	TGTGCCACCAGTGGGACAGGTAAGAACACTGAAGCTTTCTTT
TRBV27	TRBJ1-4	.	15	.	CASSLEGRGNEKLFF	TGTGCCAGCAGTTTGGAGGGGCGGGGTAATGAAAAACTGTTTTTT
TRBV29-1	TRBJ1-1	.	13	.	CSVDNRGGTEAFF	TGCAGCGTTGATAATCGGGGTGGCACTGAAGCTTTCTTT
TRBV6-1	TRBJ2-5	.	13	TRBD1	CASSRQGWETQYF	TGTGCCAGCAGTAGACAGGGGTGGGAGACCCAGTACTTC
TRBV30	TRBJ2-1	once	18	TRBD2	CAWSVAGGPALGLYEQFF	TGTGCCTGGAGTGTAGCGGGAGGGCCGGCGCTTGGACTCTATGAGCAGTTCTTC
TRBV29-1	TRBJ1-4	.	12	.	CSVGHSNEKLFF	TGCAGCGTTGGTCACTCTAATGAAAAACTGTTTTTT
TRBV20-1	TRBJ2-7	.	15	TRBD2	CSARDSGTSGYEQYF	TGCAGTGCTAGAGACTCCGGGACTAGCGGTTACGAGCAGTACTTC
TRBV27	TRBJ2-1	.	15	.	CASSLQGYSYNEQFF	TGTGCCAGCAGTCTACAGGGCTACTCCTACAATGAGCAGTTCTTC
TRBV3-1	TRBJ2-1	.	16	TRBD2	CASSLLAGGPYNEQFF	TGTGCCAGCAGCCTACTAGCGGGAGGGCCCTACAATGAGCAGTTCTTC
TRBV25-1	TRBJ2-1	.	15	.	CASSDAQTGFGEQFF	TGTGCCAGCAGTGATGCGCAGACAGGTTTCGGTGAGCAGTTCTTC
TRBV10-1	TRBJ1-1	.	13	.	CASSVDGSTEAFF	TGCGCCAGCAGTGTGGATGGGAGCACTGAAGCTTTCTTT
TRBV6-1	TRBJ2-1	.	11	.	CATQLYNEQFF	TGTGCCACCCAACTCTACAATGAGCAGTTCTTC
TRBV10-3	TRBJ2-7	.	12	TRBD2	CAISALAGRQYF	TGTGCCATCAGTGCTCTAGCGGGGCGGCAGTACTTC
TRBV18	TRBJ1-5	.	16	.	CASSPGTRGINQPQHF	TGTGCCAGCTCACCCGGGACTAGGGGGATCAATCAGCCCCAGCATTTT
TRBV28	TRBJ1-1	.	10	TRBD1	CASRDREAFF	TGTGCCAGTAGGGACAGGGAAGCTTTCTTT
TRBV6-1	TRBJ2-1	.	13	.	CASSERTTNEQFF	TGTGCCAGCAGTGAACGGACCACCAATGAGCAGTTCTTC
TRBV19	TRBJ1-1	.	13	TRBD1	CASGQGQNTEAFF	TGTGCCAGCGGACAGGGGCAGAACACTGAAGCTTTCTTT
TRBV2	TRBJ2-1	once	13	.	CASSEPDGVEQFF	TGTGCCAGCAGTGAGCCCGACGGCGTTGAGCAGTTCTTC
TRBV3-1	TRBJ1-2	.	12	.	CASSQREGGYTF	TGTGCCAGCAGCCAAAGGGAGGGCGGCTACACCTTC
TRBV24-1	TRBJ1-5	.	16	.	CATSDPASDTPGPQHF	TGTGCCACCAGTGACCCAGCCAGCGACACCCCCGGGCCCCAGCATTTT
TRBV24-1	TRBJ2-1	.	18	.	CATSDQSTGNSLYNEQFF	TGTGCCACCAGTGACCAGTCCACAGGCAATTCCCTATACAATGAGCAGTTCTTC
TRBV3-1	TRBJ2-7	.	15	.	CASSQDLGGSYEQYF	TGTGCCAGCAGCCAAGATTTAGGGGGTTCCTACGAGCAGTACTTC
TRBV12-3/TRBV12-4	TRBJ2-7	once	11	.	CASSPGAPAYF	TGTGCCAGCAGCCCAGGGGCCCCAGCGTACTTC
TRBV20-1	TRBJ1-1	.	14	.	CSARDVWGNTEAFF	TGCAGTGCTAGAGATGTTTGGGGGAACACTGAAGCTTTCTTT
TRBV6-2/TRBV6-3	TRBJ2-3	.	15	.	CATNPRPGERDTQYF	TGTGCCACCAACCCCCGCCCTGGCGAGAGGGATACGCAGTATTTT
TRBV27	TRBJ1-2	.	15	TRBD1	CASSTRDRVNYGYTF	TGTGCCAGCAGTACCCGGGACAGAGTTAACTATGGCTACACCTTC
TRBV19	TRBJ2-2	.	15	.	CASTSTTQNTGELFF	TGTGCCAGTACGTCGACTACTCAGAACACCGGGGAGCTGTTTTTT
TRBV7-2	TRBJ1-1	.	14	.	CASSLRHGNTEAFF	TGTGCCAGCAGCTTACGACACGGAAACACTGAAGCTTTCTTT
TRBV29-1	TRBJ2-2	.	14	TRBD1	CSAVGQGDTGELFF	TGCAGCGCCGTGGGACAGGGAGACACCGGGGAGCTGTTTTTT
TRBV7-2	TRBJ2-7	.	12	.	CASSLSYYEQYF	TGTGCCAGCAGCTTATCGTATTACGAGCAGTACTTC
TRBV3-1	TRBJ1-1	.	12	.	CASSQGGREAFF	TGTGCCAGCAGCCAAGGCGGCAGGGAAGCTTTCTTT
TRBV6-6	TRBJ2-7	.	15	.	CASSSGVAASYEQYF	TGTGCCAGCAGCTCCGGGGTAGCGGCCTCCTACGAGCAGTACTTC
TRBV30	TRBJ2-3	.	11	.	CAWMYGGTQYF	TGTGCCTGGATGTATGGGGGGACGCAGTATTTT
TRBV6-2/TRBV6-3	TRBJ2-5	.	18	TRBD2	CASSLGLAGGWYQETQYF	TGTGCCAGCAGTTTAGGACTAGCGGGAGGATGGTACCAAGAGACCCAGTACTTC